The TCR beta chain described here comes from a study of blood T cell repertoires in COVID-19. Overall study context: T cells, B-cell-depleted T cells, or PBMCs provided the cDNA or gDNA that served as material.

V gave up 2 bases and J gave up 6 bases; unmatched junction bases: 2. The CDR3 runs to 14 residues. The V gene's germline CDR1 is LNHDA and CDR2 SQIVND (reference sequence). Here immunoSEQ multiplex PCR was the method, and the copy in TCRdb shows in-frame clones only, minus some. The data contain around 460,000 clones, around nine tenths of them singletons. Sequenced sample: peripheral blood. This TCR derives from a man between 18 and 35 years old with COVID-19, enrolled during active disease. The V and J genes are TRBV19 and TRBJ2-2; 8 positions agree with TRBD2. The CDR3 bases are TGTGCCAGTAGTATATCGGGACTAGCCGGGGAGCTGTTTTTT. Translated, it gives CASSISGLAGELFF.